The 6 T cell receptor beta chains given below trace back to one sample, sequenced in a study of regulatory T cells in long-lasting Graves disease. Combining iRepertoire HTBI primers with Arm-PCR of CDR3 regions, the authors built TCR beta libraries. From the multiplex PCR reads, TCRdb called clonotypes with MiXCR, one entry per CDR3 protein. The repertoire holds roughly 420,000 distinct CDR3 sequences, 14% seen once, with approximately 15% in the top ten. Indicated time point: newly diagnosed GD, antithyroid drugs for less than 3 months. After RNA was extracted from PBMCs, the TCR library was made from it. The sample was also reused in another study, on T cells in Graves' hyperthyroidism and ophthalmopathy.

This specimen consisted of peripheral blood mononuclear cells (PBMCs), obtained at new diagnosis, from a patient treated with antithyroid drugs. The receptors were gathered from a woman aged 45-59 years with Graves disease.

This clonotype appeared many times. The chain is built from TRBV20-1 and TRBJ2-1; 9 bases map to TRBD2. CDR3 length: 14 amino acids. The ends lost 3 bases at V and 6 bases at J; junction bases unmatched: 6. The germline CDR1 and CDR2 sequences are DFQATT and SNEGSKA (reference sequence). The CDR3 DNA reads TGCAGTGCTAGGCGTAGCGGGAGAGGCAATGAGCAGTTCTTC. It yields the protein CSARRSGRGNEQFF.

V gene TRBV7-3 combines with J gene TRBJ2-1, with a weak D call TRBD2 (6 bases). This CDR3 region has 15 residues. Germline values: CDR1 SGHTA, CDR2 FQGTGA. V was pared by 1 base and J by 5 bases, with 12 bases between. CDR3 sequence (DNA): TGTGCCAGCAGCTTAAGGAGGGGCGGGAACAATGAGCAGTTCTTC. This translates into CASSLRRGGNNEQFF.

This clonotype was seen repeatedly, ten times or more. The chain has TRBV6-1 and TRBJ1-1; D uncertain. The germline V gene has CDR1 MNHNS and CDR2 SASEGT. The V end lost 1 base, the J end lost 1 base, and 4 bases lay between the germline ends. CDR3 size: 13 residues. The CDR3 reads CASSEVQNTEAFF. The CDR3 nucleotides read TGTGCCAGCAGTGAAGTACAGAACACTGAAGCTTTCTTT.

There are many counts of this clonotype. This chain connects TRBV28 to TRBJ2-5; D unclear. CDR1 and CDR2 from the germline V gene are MDHEN and SYDVKM. V was cut by 4 bases and J by 1 base, with 16 bases left in between. CDR3 length equals 16 residues. The CDR3 loop is CASSSAPNPSQETQYF. CDR3 bases: TGTGCCAGCAGTTCAGCCCCCAATCCTAGCCAAGAGACCCAGTACTTC.

V usage is TRBV5-1 and J usage is TRBJ2-5; a weak D match, TRBD1 (5 bases). Trimming cost V 2 bases and J 4 bases, with 12 bases left between them. Germline V gene data show CDR1 as SGHRS and CDR2 as YFSETQ. The length of the CDR3 is 14 residues. This chain's CDR3 is CASSFVRVGETQYF. CDR3 bases: TGCGCCAGCAGCTTCGTCAGGGTAGGAGAGACCCAGTACTTC.

This clonotype was observed at least ten times. The rearrangement joins TRBV5-1 to TRBJ2-2; TRBD1 aligns across 9 bases. Germline CDR1 SGHRS, CDR2 YFSETQ. The CDR3 sequence is 15 residues long. V was pared by 4 bases and J by 7 bases, with 8 bases of the junction left unmatched. The CDR3 region has the DNA TGCGCCAGCAGCCCGGGACAGGGTCGTGGCGGGGAGCTGTTTTTT. Residues: CASSPGQGRGGELFF.